The present entry profiles one TCR beta chain with its context. The data were taken from a study of blood T cell repertoires in COVID-19. Germline values: CDR1 SGHVS, CDR2 FNYEAQ. The ends lost 5 bases at V and 6 bases at J; junction bases unmatched: 9. The CDR3 covers 15 residues. Some clones are missing from TCRdb's copy, which holds only in-frame ones; the method was immunoSEQ multiplex PCR. This table has 290,000 or so clones, 75% to 95% appearing once. This sequence was found in a woman between 25 and 40 years old who had recovered from COVID-19. The genes are TRBV7-6 and TRBJ1-2; 10 nucleotides match TRBD1. Material for sequencing was PBMCs or T cells enriched from blood (not recorded which). In DNA, the CDR3 is TGTGCCAGCAGCCCCGGCGACAGGGGGCTTCATGGCTACACCTTC. Its translation is CASSPGDRGLHGYTF.